This TCR beta chain was observed in a study of siplizumab effects on memory and regulatory T cells (dated by TCRdb to about 2019). With regard to the full study: The effect of the anti-CD2 antibody siplizumab on alloreactive T-cell subsets was examined in allogeneic mixed lymphocyte reactions constructed from human PBMCs.

A remark on this clone: Its antigen specificity is not known. Qualities for individual bases were not recorded, and no much larger clone is one base off.

The library relied on the immunoSEQ multiplex PCR assay. The deep sequencing platform assayed some 98,000 TCR templates per sample. Genomic DNA extracted from sorted T cells was used for TCRbeta CDR3 sequencing. In the original analysis: The R programming language was used for clonal analysis of the TCRbeta CDR3 data. Comparing unstimulated samples against CFSE-low samples taken after the reaction was how alloreactive CD4+ and CD8+ clones were defined. Regulatory or non-regulatory origin was assigned to alloreactive CD4+ clones by matching of sequences to sorted unstimulated Treg and non-Treg repertoires. TCRdb obtained this table from immuneACCESS and retained in-frame rearrangements with V and J assigned. These tables miss some clones; where compared with another copy, unresolved V genes account for less than half of the shortfall, and the remainder is unexplained. Clone size and V and J calls were adopted from that table, with D and trimming inferred from the DNA. Here the sample has roughly 120,000 clones; about 95% occur a single time. 1.5% to 2% of the sample rests with the top ten.

V sheds 5 bases and J sheds 4 bases, leaving 14 bases between their ends. CDR1 and CDR2 are drawn from the germline V gene (reference sequence): MNHNY, SVGAGI. Spanning cysteine to phenylalanine, the CDR3 consists of 14 amino acids. The kept DNA is CDR3 alone, 42 bases in frame from the first base. What the study reported, not specific to this receptor: Among mappable alloreactive CD4+ clones, the Treg-derived fraction averaged about 75% with siplizumab versus roughly 30% in control reactions. Greater diversity appeared to be present in unstimulated naive T cells than in memory T cells, and a substantial contribution to the alloresponse seemed to be made by naive cells. Siplizumab significantly lowered the cumulative frequency of alloreactive sequences that could be traced to unstimulated CD4+ memory T cells. Roughly 75-97% of proliferating CD4+ or CD8+ clones could not be assigned a naive or memory phenotype. No functional confirmation was obtained for the suppressive function of proliferating Tregs from siplizumab cultures. Because sequences below about 10^-5 frequency were poorly captured, only a minor fraction of alloreactive clones could be mapped to unstimulated subsets.

TCRbeta CDR3 sequencing was performed on sorted unstimulated T cells and on proliferating T cells recovered from mixed lymphocyte reactions. Fresh whole blood from around 11 HLA-typed healthy donors was used to isolate PBMCs. Unstimulated CD4+ non-regulatory T cells were FACS-sorted to map the origin of alloreactive clones. Source material: non-Treg CD4+ T cells sorted from blood. The sample's cell subset or site label, in plain terms: FACS-sorted unstimulated CD4+ non-regulatory T cells. This TCR was recovered from a human donor in good health. The V gene is TRBV6-6 and the J gene is TRBJ1-1; D gene: possibly TRBD1, on 5 matching bases. The CDR3 sequence is CASSHRQQRTEAFF. The bases read TGTGCCAGCAGTCACCGACAGCAACGCACTGAAGCTTTCTTT.